Each of the 3 T cell receptor beta chains below was sequenced from the same sample in a study of T cells in women clearing cervical HPV infection. Assay used: immunoSEQ multiplex PCR; TCRdb lists only in-frame clones, some missing. The table lists roughly 30,000 clones. The sequencing input was blood buffy coat. These receptors came from a woman between 18 and 69 years old with a cervical HPV16 infection that either progressed to CIN3+ or cleared (not recorded which).

To note about this clone: An end of the junction does not agree with germline; a read error may underlie this. The CDR3 end lies 3 residues beyond the end of the read and is filled in from the germline J gene. The chain carries TRBV7-7 and TRBJ2-2, with D perhaps matching TRBD1 (6 bases). Germline V gene data show CDR1 as SSHAT and CDR2 as FNYEAQ (reference sequence). The CDR3 totals 13 residues. The CDR3 spells CASSRQVNGELFF. The sequenced CDR3 bases are TGTGCTAGCAGCCGACAGGTTAACGGGGAG.

Of note for this clone: The read ends 3 residues shy of where the CDR3 ends; the end is completed using the germline J gene. This chain links TRBV18 with TRBJ1-1; 7 positions match TRBD1. There are 15 residues in the CDR3. Germline V CDR1 and CDR2: KGHSH, LQKENI. V lost 0 bases and J lost 6; bases outside the gene matches: 7. Here the CDR3 reads CASSPPNRGKAEAFF. The covered CDR3 bases are TGTGCCAGCTCACCACCAAACAGGGGAAAAGCTGAA.

Worth noting for this clone: The read ends 3 residues early relative to the CDR3; the germline J gene fills the gap. This chain joins TRBV5-1 and TRBJ1-1; TRBD1 is a possible D gene (6 bases). The V gene's germline CDR1 is SGHRS and CDR2 YFSETQ. The CDR3 contains 14 residues. Trimming removed 4 bases at V and 0 bases at J, with 10 bases between. CDR3 amino acids: CASSTGTLNTEAFF. The part of the CDR3 DNA that was read is TGCGCCAGCAGCACCGGGACACTGAACACTGAA. The full variable domain, with the rest looked up from reference TRBV5-1 and TRBJ1-1, is KAGVTQTPRYLIKTRGQQVTLSCSPISGHRSVSWYQQTPGQGLQFLFEYFSETQRNKGNFPGRFSGRQFSNSRSEMNVSTLELGDSALYLCASSTGTLNTEAFFGQGTRLTVV.